The 4 T cell receptor beta chains reported below all come from one sample, sequenced in a study of blood T cell repertoires in COVID-19. Only in-frame clones appear in the TCRdb table, and some are missing; sequencing was by immunoSEQ multiplex PCR. The sample gives 350,000 or so clones, around 87% of which show up once; 10% is in the top ten. Sequenced material: peripheral blood. The receptors come from a woman in her 30s with COVID-19, enrolled during active disease.

This clone has just one count. This sequence joins TRBV30 and TRBJ1-1; the D gene is possibly TRBD1 (5 bases). Trimming took off 0 bases at V and 4 bases at J, with 15 bases between the two ends. This CDR3 comprises 15 residues. The germline V gene has CDR1 GTSNPN and CDR2 SVGIG (reference sequence). CDR3 region: CAWSVFPQGSTEAFF. CDR3 bases: TGTGCCTGGAGTGTATTCCCTCAGGGTAGCACTGAAGCTTTCTTT.

The chain employs TRBV4-1 and TRBJ2-2; 11 positions match TRBD1. V lost 3 bases to trimming and J lost 6 bases; unmatched junction nucleotides: 0. The CDR3 runs to 14 residues. Germline CDR1 is MGHRA and CDR2 is YSYEKL. The CDR3 nucleotides read TGCGCCAGCAGCCAGGGACAGGGGGCCGGGGAGCTGTTTTTT. Translation gives CASSQGQGAGELFF.

This clone occurred a few times. This chain connects TRBV2 to TRBJ1-6; TRBD1 matches at 8 bases. V dropped 8 bases and J dropped 7; count of bases not matched to a gene: 7. CDR3 length: 14 amino acids. CDR1 and CDR2 (germline): SNHLY, FYNNEI. The CDR3 protein is CASGWTGPNSPLHF. CDR3 nucleotide sequence: TGTGCCAGCGGTTGGACAGGGCCGAATTCACCCCTCCACTTT.

In DNA, the CDR3 is TGTGCCAGCAGTTGGACAGCGGTCTTGAATTCACCCCTCCACTTT. Its protein is CASSWTAVLNSPLHF. This chain connects TRBV6-2 or TRBV6-3 to TRBJ1-6, with D possibly TRBD1 on 6 matching bases. V was cut by 4 bases and J by 7 bases, with 14 bases left in between. CDR3 size: 15 residues. The germline CDR1 and CDR2 sequences are MNHEY and SVGEGT.